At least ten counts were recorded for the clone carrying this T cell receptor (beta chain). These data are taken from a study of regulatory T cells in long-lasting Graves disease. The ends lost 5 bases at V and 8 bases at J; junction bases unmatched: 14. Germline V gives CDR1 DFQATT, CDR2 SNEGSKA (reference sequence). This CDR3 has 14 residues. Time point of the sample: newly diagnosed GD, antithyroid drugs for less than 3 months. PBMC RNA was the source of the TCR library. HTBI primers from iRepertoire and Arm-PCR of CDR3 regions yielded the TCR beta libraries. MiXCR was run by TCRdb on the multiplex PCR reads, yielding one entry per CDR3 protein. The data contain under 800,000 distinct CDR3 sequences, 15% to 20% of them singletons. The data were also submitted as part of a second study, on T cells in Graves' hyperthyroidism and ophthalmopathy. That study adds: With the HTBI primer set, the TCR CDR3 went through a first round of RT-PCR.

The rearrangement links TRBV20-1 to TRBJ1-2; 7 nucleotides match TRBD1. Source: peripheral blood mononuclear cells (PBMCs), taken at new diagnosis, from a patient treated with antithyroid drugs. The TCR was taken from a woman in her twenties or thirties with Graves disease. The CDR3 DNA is TGCAGTGCTTGGGACAGCGACACAAATTGGGGCTACACCTTC. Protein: CSAWDSDTNWGYTF.